The T cell receptor (beta chain) described here comes from a study of cytomegalovirus exposure and HLA in healthy donors. The overall study: Earlier results showed some 120 million unique TCR beta sequences derived from approximately 180 million T cells.

The ends lost 6 bases at V and 2 bases at J; junction bases unmatched: 12. Germline assignment: CDR1 SNHLY and CDR2 FYNNEI. The CDR3 sequence is 16 residues long. The PCR used 60 Vbeta and 13 Jbeta primers. The table came from immunoSEQ multiplex PCR; TCRdb's copy has only in-frame clones and leaves some out. The table lists about 150,000 clones, about a tenth of them singletons. Despite likely unrecorded immune exposures, the donors were nominally healthy at the time of sampling. Sample: PBMCs. The source of this sequence is a male donor in good health and CMV-seronegative. The chain couples TRBV2 to TRBJ2-5, with 7 bases fitting TRBD2. This CDR3 is CASSPLQRGPQETQYF. The CDR3 DNA sequence: TGTGCCAGCAGCCCCCTCCAGCGGGGCCCTCAAGAGACCCAGTACTTC.